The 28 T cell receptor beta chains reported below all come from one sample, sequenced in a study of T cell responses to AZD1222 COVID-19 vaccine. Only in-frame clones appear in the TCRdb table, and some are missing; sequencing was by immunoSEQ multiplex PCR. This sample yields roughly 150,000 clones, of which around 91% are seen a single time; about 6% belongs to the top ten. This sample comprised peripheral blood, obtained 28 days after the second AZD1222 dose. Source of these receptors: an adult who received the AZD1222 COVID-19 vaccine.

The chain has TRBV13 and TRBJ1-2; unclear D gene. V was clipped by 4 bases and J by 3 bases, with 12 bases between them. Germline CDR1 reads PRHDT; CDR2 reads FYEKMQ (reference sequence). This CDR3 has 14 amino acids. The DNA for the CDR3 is TGTGCCAGCAGCTCCGGGTCCCAGGACTATGGCTACACCTTC. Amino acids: CASSSGSQDYGYTF.

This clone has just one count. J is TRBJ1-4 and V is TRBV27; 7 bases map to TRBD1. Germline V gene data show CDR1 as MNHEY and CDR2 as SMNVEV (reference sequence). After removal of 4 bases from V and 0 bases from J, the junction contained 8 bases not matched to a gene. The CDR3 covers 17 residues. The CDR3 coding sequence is TGTGCCAGCAGTTCCTCAGGGGGGGGATCAACTAATGAAAAACTGTTTTTT. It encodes CASSSSGGGSTNEKLFF.

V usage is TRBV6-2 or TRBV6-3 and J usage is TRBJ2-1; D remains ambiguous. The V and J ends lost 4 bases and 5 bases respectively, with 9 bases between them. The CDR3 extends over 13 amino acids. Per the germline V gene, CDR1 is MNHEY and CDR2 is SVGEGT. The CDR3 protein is CASSWAPHNEQFF. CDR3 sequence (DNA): TGTGCCAGCAGTTGGGCCCCGCACAATGAGCAGTTCTTC.

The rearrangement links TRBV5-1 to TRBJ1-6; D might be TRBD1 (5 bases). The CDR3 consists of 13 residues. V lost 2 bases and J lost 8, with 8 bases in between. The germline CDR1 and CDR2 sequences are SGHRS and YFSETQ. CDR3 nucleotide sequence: TGCGCCAGCAGCTTCCTGACAGATTCACCCCTCCACTTT. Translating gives CASSFLTDSPLHF.

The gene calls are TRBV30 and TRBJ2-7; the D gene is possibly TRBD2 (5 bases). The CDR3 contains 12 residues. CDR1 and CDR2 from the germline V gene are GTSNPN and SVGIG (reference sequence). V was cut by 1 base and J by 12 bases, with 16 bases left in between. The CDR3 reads CAWSARGPRGYF. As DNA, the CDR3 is TGTGCCTGGAGTGCCAGAGGGCCTAGAGGGTACTTC.

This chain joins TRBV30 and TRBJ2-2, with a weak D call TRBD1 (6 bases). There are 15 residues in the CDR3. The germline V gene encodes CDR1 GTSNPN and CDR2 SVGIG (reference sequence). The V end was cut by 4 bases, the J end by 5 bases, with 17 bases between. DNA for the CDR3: TGTGCCTGGATGTCCGGGACAAGGGGGACCGGGGAGCTGTTTTTT. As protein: CAWMSGTRGTGELFF.

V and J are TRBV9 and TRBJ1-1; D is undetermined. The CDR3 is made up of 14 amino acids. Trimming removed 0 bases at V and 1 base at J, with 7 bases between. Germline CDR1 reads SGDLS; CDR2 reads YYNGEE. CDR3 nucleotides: TGTGCCAGCAGCGTAGTTTCCCAGAACACTGAAGCTTTCTTT. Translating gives CASSVVSQNTEAFF.

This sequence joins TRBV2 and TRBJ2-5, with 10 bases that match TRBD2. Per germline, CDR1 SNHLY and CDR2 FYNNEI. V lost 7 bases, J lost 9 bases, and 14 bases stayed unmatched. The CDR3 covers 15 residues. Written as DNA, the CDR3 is TGTGCCAGCATGAGGGTTGGAAGCGGGGGGGCGCCCCAGTACTTC. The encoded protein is CASMRVGSGGAPQYF.

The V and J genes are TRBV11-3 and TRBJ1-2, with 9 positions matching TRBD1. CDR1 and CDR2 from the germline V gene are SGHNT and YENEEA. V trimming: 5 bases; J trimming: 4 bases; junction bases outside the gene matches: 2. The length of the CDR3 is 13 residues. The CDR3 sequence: CASSKTGGYGYTF. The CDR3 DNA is TGTGCCAGCAGCAAGACAGGGGGCTATGGCTACACCTTC. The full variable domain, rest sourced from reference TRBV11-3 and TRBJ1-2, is EAGVVQSPRYKIIEKKQPVAFWCNPISGHNTLYWYLQNLGQGPELLIRYENEEAVDDSQLPKDRFSAERLKGVDSTLKIQPAELGDSAVYLCASSKTGGYGYTFGSGTRLTVV.

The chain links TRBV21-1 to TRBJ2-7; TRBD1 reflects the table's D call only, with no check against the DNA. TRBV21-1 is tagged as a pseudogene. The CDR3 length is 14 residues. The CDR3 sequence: CASSTGGEVDEQYF. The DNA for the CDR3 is TGTGCCAGCAGCACAGGGGGCGAGGTAGACGAGCAGTACTTC.

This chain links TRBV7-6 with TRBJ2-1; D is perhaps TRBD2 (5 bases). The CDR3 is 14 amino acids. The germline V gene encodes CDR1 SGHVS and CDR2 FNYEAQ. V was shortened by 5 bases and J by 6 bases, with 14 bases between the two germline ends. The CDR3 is CASSPLGESNEQFF. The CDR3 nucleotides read TGTGCCAGCAGCCCGCTCGGGGAGTCCAATGAGCAGTTCTTC.

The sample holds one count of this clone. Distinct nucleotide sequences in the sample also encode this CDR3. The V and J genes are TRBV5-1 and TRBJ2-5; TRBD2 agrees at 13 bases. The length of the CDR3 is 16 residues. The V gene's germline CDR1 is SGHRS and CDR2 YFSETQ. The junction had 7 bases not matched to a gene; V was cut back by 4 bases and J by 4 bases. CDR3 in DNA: TGCGCCAGCAGCCTAGGACTAGCGGGAGTAGGAGAGACCCAGTACTTC. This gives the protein CASSLGLAGVGETQYF.

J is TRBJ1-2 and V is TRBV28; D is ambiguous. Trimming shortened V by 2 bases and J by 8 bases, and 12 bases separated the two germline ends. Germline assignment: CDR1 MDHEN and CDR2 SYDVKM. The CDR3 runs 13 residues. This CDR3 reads CASSLATRGGYTF. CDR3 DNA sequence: TGTGCCAGCAGTTTAGCCACACGAGGGGGCTACACCTTC.

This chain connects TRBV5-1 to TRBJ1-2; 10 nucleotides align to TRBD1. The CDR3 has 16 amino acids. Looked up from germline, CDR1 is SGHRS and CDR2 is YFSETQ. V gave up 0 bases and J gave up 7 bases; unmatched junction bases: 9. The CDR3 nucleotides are TGCGCCAGCAGCTTGGATGCCGGGACAGGGGTTGCTGGCTACACCTTC. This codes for CASSLDAGTGVAGYTF.

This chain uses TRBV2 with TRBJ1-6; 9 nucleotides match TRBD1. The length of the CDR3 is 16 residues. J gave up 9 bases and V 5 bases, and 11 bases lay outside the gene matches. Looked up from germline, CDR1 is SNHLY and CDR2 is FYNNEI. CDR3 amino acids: CASSPGTGLGGSPLHF. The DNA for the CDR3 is TGTGCCAGCAGTCCCGGGACAGGGTTGGGAGGTTCACCCCTCCACTTT. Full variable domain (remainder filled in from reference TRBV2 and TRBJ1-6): EPEVTQTPSHQVTQMGQEVILRCVPISNHLYFYWYRQILGQKVEFLVSFYNNEISEKSEIFDDQFSVERPDGSNFTLKIRSTKLEDSAMYFCASSPGTGLGGSPLHFGNGTRLTVT.

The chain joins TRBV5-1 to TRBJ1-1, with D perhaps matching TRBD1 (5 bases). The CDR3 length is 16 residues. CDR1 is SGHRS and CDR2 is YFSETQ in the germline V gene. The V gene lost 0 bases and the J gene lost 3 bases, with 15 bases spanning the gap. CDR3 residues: CASSLAGRVADTEAFF. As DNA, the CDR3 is TGCGCCAGCAGCTTGGCCGGCAGGGTGGCGGACACTGAAGCTTTCTTT.

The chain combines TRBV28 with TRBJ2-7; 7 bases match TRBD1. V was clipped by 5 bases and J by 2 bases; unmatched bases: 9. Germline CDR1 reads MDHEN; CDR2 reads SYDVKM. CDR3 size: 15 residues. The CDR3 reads CASSTGQALPYEQYF. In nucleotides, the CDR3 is TGTGCCAGCAGTACAGGACAGGCCCTGCCCTACGAGCAGTACTTC.

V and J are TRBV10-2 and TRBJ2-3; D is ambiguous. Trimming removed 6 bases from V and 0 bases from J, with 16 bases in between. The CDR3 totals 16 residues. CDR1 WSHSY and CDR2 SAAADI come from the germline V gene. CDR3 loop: CASRSTQISSTDTQYF. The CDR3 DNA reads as TGCGCCAGCAGATCCACCCAGATTTCAAGCACAGATACGCAGTATTTT.

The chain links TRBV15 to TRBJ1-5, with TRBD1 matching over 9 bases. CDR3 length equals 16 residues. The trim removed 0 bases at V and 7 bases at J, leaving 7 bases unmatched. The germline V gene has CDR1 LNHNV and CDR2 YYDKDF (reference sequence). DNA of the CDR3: TGTGCCACCAGCAGAGACCCGGACAGGGGACGACAGCCCCAGCATTTT. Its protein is CATSRDPDRGRQPQHF. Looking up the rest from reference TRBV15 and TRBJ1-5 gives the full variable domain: DAMVIQNPRYQVTQFGKPVTLSCSQTLNHNVMYWYQQKSSQAPKLLFHYYDKDFNNEADTPDNFQSRRPNTSFCFLDIRSPGLGDTAMYLCATSRDPDRGRQPQHFGDGTRLSIL.

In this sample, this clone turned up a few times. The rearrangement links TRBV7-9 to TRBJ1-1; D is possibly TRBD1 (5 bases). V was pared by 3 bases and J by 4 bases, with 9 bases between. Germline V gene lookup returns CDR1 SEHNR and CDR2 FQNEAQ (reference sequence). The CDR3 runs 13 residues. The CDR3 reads CASSLGRLTEAFF. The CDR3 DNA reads TGTGCCAGCAGCTTGGGACGGCTCACTGAAGCTTTCTTT.

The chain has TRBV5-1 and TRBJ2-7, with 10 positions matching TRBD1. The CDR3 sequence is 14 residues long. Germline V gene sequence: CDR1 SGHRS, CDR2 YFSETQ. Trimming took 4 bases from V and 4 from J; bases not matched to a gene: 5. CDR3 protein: CASSQTGGRYEQYF. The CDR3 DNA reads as TGCGCCAGCAGCCAGACAGGGGGCAGGTACGAGCAGTACTTC.

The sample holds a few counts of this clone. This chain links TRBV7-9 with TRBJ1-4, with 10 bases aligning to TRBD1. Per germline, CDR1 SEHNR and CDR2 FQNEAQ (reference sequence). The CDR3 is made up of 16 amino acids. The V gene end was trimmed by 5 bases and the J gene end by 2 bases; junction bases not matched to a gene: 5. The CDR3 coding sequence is TGTGCCAGCAGCCGTCAGACAGGGGGCACTAATGAAAAACTGTTTTTT. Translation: CASSRQTGGTNEKLFF.

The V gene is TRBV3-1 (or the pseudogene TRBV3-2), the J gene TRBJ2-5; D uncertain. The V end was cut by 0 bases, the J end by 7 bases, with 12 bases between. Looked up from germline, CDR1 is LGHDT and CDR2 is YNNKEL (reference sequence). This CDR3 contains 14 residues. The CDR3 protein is CASSQDAGPPTQYF. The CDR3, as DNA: TGTGCCAGCAGCCAAGATGCAGGCCCTCCGACCCAGTACTTC.

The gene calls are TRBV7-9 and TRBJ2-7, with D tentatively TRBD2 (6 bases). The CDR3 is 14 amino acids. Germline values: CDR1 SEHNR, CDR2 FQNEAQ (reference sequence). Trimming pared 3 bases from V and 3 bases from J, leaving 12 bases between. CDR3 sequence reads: CASSLMGGSYEQYF. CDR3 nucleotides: TGTGCCAGCAGCTTGATGGGAGGAAGCTACGAGCAGTACTTC.

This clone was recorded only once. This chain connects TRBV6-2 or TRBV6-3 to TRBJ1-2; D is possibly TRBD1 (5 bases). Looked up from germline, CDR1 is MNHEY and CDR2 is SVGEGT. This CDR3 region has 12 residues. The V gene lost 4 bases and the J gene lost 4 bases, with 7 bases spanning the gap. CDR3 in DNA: TGTGCCAGCAGTTCGGGACTCTATGGCTACACCTTC. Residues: CASSSGLYGYTF.

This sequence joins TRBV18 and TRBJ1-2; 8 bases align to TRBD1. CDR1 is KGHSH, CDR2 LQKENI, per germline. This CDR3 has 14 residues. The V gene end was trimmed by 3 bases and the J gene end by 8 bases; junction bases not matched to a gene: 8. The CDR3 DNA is TGTGCCAGCTCACCTCAGGACAGGGCGGTCGGCTACACCTTC. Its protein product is CASSPQDRAVGYTF.

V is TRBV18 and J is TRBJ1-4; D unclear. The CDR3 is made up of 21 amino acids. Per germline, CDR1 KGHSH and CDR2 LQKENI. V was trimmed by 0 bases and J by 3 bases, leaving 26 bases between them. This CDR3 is CASSPPSKSRLLSRPNEKLFF. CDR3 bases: TGTGCCAGCTCACCACCGAGTAAGAGCAGGCTACTTAGCAGGCCTAATGAAAAACTGTTTTTT.

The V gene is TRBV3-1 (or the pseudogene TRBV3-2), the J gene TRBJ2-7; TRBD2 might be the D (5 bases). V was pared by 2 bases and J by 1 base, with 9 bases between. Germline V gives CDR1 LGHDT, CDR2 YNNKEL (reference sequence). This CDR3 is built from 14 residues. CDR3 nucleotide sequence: TGTGCCAGCAGCCAACAAACTAGATCCTACGAGCAGTACTTC. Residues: CASSQQTRSYEQYF.